The next 21 T cell receptor beta chains were all read from a single sample in a study of T cell responses to AZD1222 COVID-19 vaccine. Measured with immunoSEQ multiplex PCR; TCRdb has only the in-frame clones, and not every one. Of some 79,000 clones in the sample, over 60% were seen once. Sequenced material: peripheral blood, taken 28 days after the second AZD1222 dose. The source is an adult who received the AZD1222 COVID-19 vaccine.

The chain joins TRBV10-1 to TRBJ2-3; TRBD1 matches 8 bases. Germline assignment: CDR1 WNHNN and CDR2 SYGVQD (reference sequence). There are 15 residues in the CDR3. Germline trimming cut 4 bases from V and 3 bases from J; bases unmatched to any gene: 6. The CDR3 reads CASSAETGGTDTQYF. For the CDR3, the DNA is TGCGCCAGCAGTGCAGAAACAGGGGGGACAGATACGCAGTATTTT.

This sequence joins TRBV7-8 and TRBJ1-1, with D unclear. Trimming pared 4 bases from V and 2 bases from J, leaving 11 bases between. Germline V gene data show CDR1 as SGHVS and CDR2 as FQNEAQ. The CDR3 has 14 residues. CDR3 nucleotide sequence: TGTGCCAGCAGCTCTTACACGGTTAACACTGAAGCTTTCTTT. The encoded protein is CASSSYTVNTEAFF. The whole variable domain, remainder taken from reference TRBV7-8 and TRBJ1-1, is GAGVSQSPRYKVAKRGQDVALRCDPISGHVSLFWYQQALGQGPEFLTYFQNEAQLDKSGLPSDRFFAERPEGSVSTLKIQRTQQEDSAVYLCASSSYTVNTEAFFGQGTRLTVV.

V usage is TRBV6-5 and J usage is TRBJ2-7; D remains ambiguous. Germline V gives CDR1 MNHEY, CDR2 SVGAGI. The CDR3 totals 14 residues. Trimming removed 5 bases from V and 2 bases from J, with 13 bases in between. The CDR3 nucleotides read TGTGCCAGCAGTCCCCCCGGCGCGGCCTACGAGCAGTACTTC. This translates into CASSPPGAAYEQYF.

J is TRBJ1-2 and V is TRBV18; 7 nucleotides line up with TRBD1. Trimming cost V 3 bases and J 4 bases; bases outside gene matches: 11. In germline, CDR1 is KGHSH, CDR2 LQKENI. The CDR3 has 16 amino acids. CDR3 loop: CASSPSGTEPSYGYTF. CDR3 nucleotide sequence: TGTGCCAGCTCACCCTCCGGGACAGAACCGAGCTATGGCTACACCTTC.

The V call is TRBV28, the J call TRBJ2-7; tentative D call: TRBD1 (5 bases). Trimming pared 4 bases from V and 6 bases from J, leaving 10 bases between. The CDR3 contains 12 residues. CDR1 and CDR2 (germline): MDHEN, SYDVKM. The CDR3 DNA is TGTGCCAGCAGTTACCAGGGCAGCGAGCAGTACTTC. Translated, it gives CASSYQGSEQYF.

The chain links TRBV7-9 to TRBJ2-5; D unclear. V lost 1 base, J lost 2 bases, and 8 bases lay in between. CDR3 length equals 14 residues. The germline V gene encodes CDR1 SEHNR and CDR2 FQNEAQ (reference sequence). CDR3 coding DNA: TGTGCCAGCAGCTTAGAGGCAGGACAAGAGACCCAGTACTTC. The encoded protein is CASSLEAGQETQYF.

The chain couples TRBV28 to TRBJ2-5; 7 bases fit TRBD2. CDR1 is MDHEN and CDR2 is SYDVKM in the germline V gene. Germline trimming cut 3 bases from V and 4 bases from J; bases unmatched to any gene: 2. The CDR3 totals 13 residues. The CDR3, as DNA: TGTGCCAGCAGTTTGGGGGGGTCAGAGACCCAGTACTTC. Protein product: CASSLGGSETQYF.

The chain combines TRBV28 with TRBJ2-3, with D hard to call. Germline CDR1 and CDR2: MDHEN and SYDVKM. V lost 7 bases to trimming and J lost 0 bases, with 14 bases between them. This CDR3 spans 15 amino acids. The CDR3 DNA is TGTGCCAGCACTCCTAGGTCGCTGAGCACAGATACGCAGTATTTT. Its protein is CASTPRSLSTDTQYF.

This chain links TRBV12-3 or TRBV12-4 with TRBJ2-7; 7 nucleotides match TRBD1. The ends lost 6 bases at V and 7 bases at J; junction bases unmatched: 9. The CDR3 is 13 residues long. The CDR3: CASRLTGAREQYF. The CDR3 bases are TGTGCCAGCAGGTTAACAGGGGCTAGAGAGCAGTACTTC.

The V call is TRBV28, the J call TRBJ1-5; no reliable D call. Germline V lookup: CDR1 MDHEN, CDR2 SYDVKM. The CDR3 sequence is 13 residues long. V shed 4 bases and J shed 2 bases, with 6 bases lying between them. The CDR3 DNA follows: TGTGCCAGCAGTTGGCCGGGCAATCAGCCCCAGCATTTT. This sequence encodes CASSWPGNQPQHF.

The genes are TRBV7-6 and TRBJ2-5; TRBD1 agrees at 7 bases. CDR3 length: 14 amino acids. Trimming cost V 8 bases and J 7 bases; bases outside gene matches: 13. The germline CDR1 and CDR2 sequences are SGHVS and FNYEAQ. This chain's CDR3 is CASASITGVGTQYF. The CDR3 bases are TGTGCCAGCGCATCTATTACAGGGGTAGGGACCCAGTACTTC.

Here the CDR3 DNA reads TGTGCCAGCAAAGGCACCGTGGATTCTAACTATGGCTACACCTTC. Translation: CASKGTVDSNYGYTF. The rearrangement links TRBV6-5 to TRBJ1-2; D is unresolved. V gave up 7 bases and J gave up 0 bases, with 15 bases separating them. Germline CDR1 and CDR2: MNHEY and SVGAGI. The CDR3 is 15 residues long.

In this sample, this clone turned up once. The rearrangement links TRBV6-5 to TRBJ2-2; D unclear. This CDR3 has 14 amino acids. Trimming cost V 6 bases and J 3 bases, with 11 bases left between them. Per germline, CDR1 MNHEY and CDR2 SVGAGI. CDR3 region: CASRPQEDTGELFF. The CDR3 coding sequence is TGTGCCAGCAGGCCCCAAGAGGACACCGGGGAGCTGTTTTTT.

The CDR3: CASGGLAGGPKEQYF. CDR3 sequence (DNA): TGTGCCAGCGGGGGACTAGCGGGAGGGCCAAAAGAGCAGTACTTC. This rearrangement joins TRBV21-1 to TRBJ2-7; the tabulated D call, TRBD2, remains unverified against the DNA. TRBV21-1 is designated a pseudogene. CDR3 length: 15 residues.

V gene TRBV24-1 combines with J gene TRBJ2-3; the D gene is possibly TRBD1 (5 bases). The CDR3 totals 15 residues. Germline V gene lookup returns CDR1 KGHDR and CDR2 SFDVKD. The V and J ends lost 4 bases and 5 bases respectively, with 15 bases between them. The CDR3: CATSEPVGQGDTQYF. The DNA of the CDR3 is TGTGCCACCAGTGAACCGGTAGGGCAGGGAGATACGCAGTATTTT.

This clone has a single count. The genes are TRBV5-5 and TRBJ2-7, with D unclear. CDR1 SGHKS and CDR2 YYEKEE come from the germline V gene (reference sequence). The CDR3 is 13 residues long. Trimming removed 2 bases from V and 2 bases from J, with 8 bases in between. The CDR3 nucleotides are TGTGCCAGCAGCTTCGGCACGGCCTACGAGCAGTACTTC. Translating it yields CASSFGTAYEQYF.

J is TRBJ1-1 and V is TRBV18; D gene ambiguous. V was shortened by 5 bases and J by 3 bases, with 10 bases between the two germline ends. The CDR3 is 13 residues long. From germline, CDR1 is KGHSH and CDR2 LQKENI. The CDR3 DNA sequence: TGTGCCAGCTCATCCGCCGGGGACACTGAAGCTTTCTTT. Its protein product is CASSSAGDTEAFF. The whole variable domain, remainder taken from reference TRBV18 and TRBJ1-1, is NAGVMQNPRHLVRRRGQEARLRCSPMKGHSHVYWYRQLPEEGLKFMVYLQKENIIDESGMPKERFSAEFPKEGPSILRIQQVVRGDSAAYFCASSSAGDTEAFFGQGTRLTVV.

The chain is built from TRBV5-1 and TRBJ2-5; possibly TRBD1 for D (7 bases). V was pared by 0 bases and J by 0 bases, with 12 bases between. Germline-derived CDR1 and CDR2 are SGHRS and YFSETQ. The CDR3 length is 16 residues. The CDR3 region is CASSLEGGQYQETQYF. In DNA, the CDR3 is TGCGCCAGCAGCTTGGAGGGGGGACAGTACCAAGAGACCCAGTACTTC.

V is TRBV6-5 and J is TRBJ1-1, with TRBD1 matching 8 bases. V was pared by 2 bases and J by 7 bases, with 3 bases of the junction left unmatched. The CDR3 has 13 amino acids. Germline assignment: CDR1 MNHEY and CDR2 SVGAGI. CDR3 coding DNA: TGTGCCAGCAGTTACGGCGGACAGGGTGAAGCTTTCTTT. This translates into CASSYGGQGEAFF.

The genes are TRBV7-6 and TRBJ1-4, with 7 nucleotides matching TRBD1. After removal of 5 bases from V and 7 bases from J, the junction contained 7 bases not matched to a gene. CDR3 length equals 14 residues. Germline assignment: CDR1 SGHVS and CDR2 FNYEAQ. For the CDR3, the DNA is TGTGCCAGCAGCGCGACAGGGCCCCTTGAAAAACTGTTTTTT. This sequence encodes CASSATGPLEKLFF.

J is TRBJ2-7 and V is TRBV6-2 or TRBV6-3; 9 bases line up with TRBD2. J lost 2 bases, V lost 1 base, and 0 bases had no gene match. Per the germline V gene, CDR1 is MNHEY and CDR2 is SVGEGT. CDR3 length equals 14 residues. The CDR3 nucleotides read TGTGCCAGCAGTTACTTAGCGGGGGCCTACGAGCAGTACTTC. As protein: CASSYLAGAYEQYF.